This T cell receptor beta chain appears in the sequencing data of a study of blood T cell repertoires in COVID-19. Study in general: Sites in the United States, Italy and Spain provided acute and convalescent COVID-19 samples. From T cells, B-cell-depleted T cells, or PBMCs came the material, which was cDNA or gDNA.

As originally analysed: The assay estimated nucleated cells by amplifying reference gene primers. Profiling relied on immunoSEQ multiplex PCR, and the TCRdb table lists in-frame clones only, not all of them. V and J calls plus clone size are reproduced from that table; the DNA served to infer D and trimming. The repertoire holds about 270,000 clones, roughly 86% seen once, with about 10% in the top ten. Input material: peripheral blood. The sequence was obtained from a man aged 35-49 years with active or convalescent COVID-19.

CDR3 nucleotide sequence: TGCGCCAGCAGCCAAGAGAACAGGGGCTACGAGCAGTACTTC. It translates to CASSQENRGYEQYF. V usage is TRBV4-1 and J usage is TRBJ2-7, with 7 bases lining up with TRBD1. Germline V gene sequence: CDR1 MGHRA, CDR2 YSYEKL. V shed 0 bases and J 3 bases; nucleotides not matched to a gene: 2. The CDR3 covers 14 residues.